A selection of T cell receptor beta chains follows, all from one sample in a study of T cells in Graves' hyperthyroidism and ophthalmopathy. TCRdb ran MiXCR on the multiplex PCR reads and lists one entry per CDR3 protein. The table includes some 600,000 distinct CDR3 sequences, approximately 13% detected once. The sample consisted of blood. The receptors shown here come from a woman aged 25 to 39 with Graves' hyperthyroidism that later progressed to Graves' ophthalmopathy. The CDR3 runs from the conserved cysteine through the conserved F or W. Each record gives: J gene, clone size, D gene, CDR3 length, V gene, CDR3 DNA, CDR3 protein. D genes are given only for firm matches. Clone sizes are given selectively: once, few, many, or a class where the clone is expanded.

J: TRBJ1-6; size: -; D: -; length: 15; V: TRBV5-4; DNA: TGTGCCAGCAGCGCGAGGGAAGGGGTGAATTCACCCCTCCACTTT; CDR3: CASSAREGVNSPLHF
J: TRBJ2-3; size: few; D: -; length: 13; V: TRBV4-1; DNA: TGCGCCAGCAGACAAACTGCGGGGAATACGCAGTATTTT; CDR3: CASRQTAGNTQYF
J: TRBJ1-1; size: many; D: -; length: 14; V: TRBV12-3/TRBV12-4; DNA: TGTGCCAGCAGGCTGCCAGGGTTGAACACTGAAGCTTTCTTT; CDR3: CASRLPGLNTEAFF
J: TRBJ1-2; size: many; D: -; length: 13; V: TRBV10-3; DNA: TGTGCCATCAGTGGAGAGGGTGTCTATGGCTACACCTTC; CDR3: CAISGEGVYGYTF
J: TRBJ2-3; size: -; D: TRBD2; length: 13; V: TRBV20-1; DNA: TGCAGTGCGACTAGCGGGACTATAGATACGCAGTATTTT; CDR3: CSATSGTIDTQYF
J: TRBJ2-5; size: many; D: -; length: 13; V: TRBV7-3; DNA: TGTGCCAGCAGCTTGGAAAGGGAAGAGACCCAGTACTTC; CDR3: CASSLEREETQYF
J: TRBJ2-7; size: many; D: TRBD2; length: 15; V: TRBV11-2; DNA: TGTGCCAGCAGCTTAGATCGCGGGAGGTTTTACGAGCAGTACTTC; CDR3: CASSLDRGRFYEQYF
J: TRBJ1-3; size: many; D: -; length: 13; V: TRBV2; DNA: TGTGCCAGCAACGGAGACTCTGGAAACACCATATATTTT; CDR3: CASNGDSGNTIYF
J: TRBJ2-3; size: many; D: TRBD2; length: 19; V: TRBV12-3/TRBV12-4; DNA: TGTGCCAGCAGCCATCCGTCCGCTAAGGGATTAGCGGGAGGGGATACGCAGTATTTT; CDR3: CASSHPSAKGLAGGDTQYF
J: TRBJ2-5; size: many; D: -; length: 13; V: TRBV7-2; DNA: TGTGCCAGCTCAATTGGGGGCCAAGAGACCCAGTACTTC; CDR3: CASSIGGQETQYF
J: TRBJ2-1; size: many; D: -; length: 15; V: TRBV12-5; DNA: TGTGCTAGTGGTGACCGGGATAGCTCCTACAATGAGCAGTTCTTC; CDR3: CASGDRDSSYNEQFF
J: TRBJ2-2; size: many; D: TRBD1; length: 16; V: TRBV12-3/TRBV12-4; DNA: TGTGCCAGCAGTTTAAGGCCAGGGGGCTACACCGGGGAGCTGTTTTTT; CDR3: CASSLRPGGYTGELFF
J: TRBJ2-3; size: -; D: -; length: 16; V: TRBV9; DNA: TGTGCCAGCAGCCCTCCGGGCGAGTCGATAATTCGTACGCAGTATTTT; CDR3: CASSPPGESIIRTQYF
J: TRBJ1-6; size: many; D: -; length: 14; V: TRBV12-3/TRBV12-4; DNA: TGTGCCAGCAGTTTGGGGGGGCACAATTCACCCCTCCACTTT; CDR3: CASSLGGHNSPLHF
J: TRBJ1-5; size: few; D: TRBD1; length: 17; V: TRBV12-3/TRBV12-4; DNA: TGTGCCAGCAGTCCCAGGACCGGGACAGAGAGCAATCAGCCCCAGCATTTT; CDR3: CASSPRTGTESNQPQHF
J: TRBJ2-1; size: -; D: TRBD2; length: 14; V: TRBV30; DNA: TGTGCCTGGAGTGACAAACCCCGGGACTACGGGCAGTTCTTC; CDR3: CAWSDKPRDYGQFF
J: TRBJ2-2; size: many; D: -; length: 16; V: TRBV9; DNA: TGTGCCAGCAGCCTCTCCATGCGGGCGAACACCGGGGAGCTGTTTTTT; CDR3: CASSLSMRANTGELFF
J: TRBJ1-5; size: -; D: -; length: 19; V: TRBV6-2/TRBV6-3; DNA: TGTGCCAGCAGTTACCATCCCCGGAGTGGACGTGAGAGTAATCAGCCCCGGCATTTT; CDR3: CASSYHPRSGRESNQPRHF
J: TRBJ1-5; size: many; D: -; length: 14; V: TRBV2; DNA: TGTGCCAGCACTCCAGAGGGCGGGAATCAGCCCCAGCATTTT; CDR3: CASTPEGGNQPQHF
J: TRBJ2-7; size: -; D: TRBD2; length: 15; V: TRBV5-1; DNA: TGCGCCAGCAGCCTCGCTAGCGGGAGTACCTACGAGCAGTACTTC; CDR3: CASSLASGSTYEQYF
J: TRBJ2-7; size: -; D: TRBD2; length: 14; V: TRBV6-5; DNA: TGTGCCAGCAGTTACAGGCTAGCGGGGTACGAGCAGTACTTC; CDR3: CASSYRLAGYEQYF
J: TRBJ1-1; size: few; D: -; length: 15; V: TRBV6-1; DNA: TGTGCCAGCAGGGACCTATGGGGAGGGGACACTGAAGCTTTCTTT; CDR3: CASRDLWGGDTEAFF
J: TRBJ1-3; size: many; D: -; length: 16; V: TRBV7-2; DNA: TGTGCCAGCAGCCCACTACCGACAGGCTCTGGAAACACCATATATTTT; CDR3: CASSPLPTGSGNTIYF
J: TRBJ2-7; size: many; D: TRBD2; length: 15; V: TRBV11-2; DNA: TGTGCCAGCAGGGACCAGCGGGAGGGTACCTACGAGCAGTACTTC; CDR3: CASRDQREGTYEQYF
J: TRBJ1-1; size: -; D: TRBD1; length: 14; V: TRBV12-3/TRBV12-4; DNA: TGTGCCAGCAGGATAACAGGGGGGGATCCTGAAGCCTTCTTT; CDR3: CASRITGGDPEAFF
J: TRBJ1-4; size: -; D: TRBD1; length: 15; V: TRBV15; DNA: TGTGCCACCAGCAGATCACCGGGACAGGGAGAAAAACTGTTTTTT; CDR3: CATSRSPGQGEKLFF
J: TRBJ1-2; size: -; D: -; length: 14; V: TRBV24-1; DNA: TGTGCCACCAGTGATGCCGGGACCCAAAGTGGCTACACCTTC; CDR3: CATSDAGTQSGYTF